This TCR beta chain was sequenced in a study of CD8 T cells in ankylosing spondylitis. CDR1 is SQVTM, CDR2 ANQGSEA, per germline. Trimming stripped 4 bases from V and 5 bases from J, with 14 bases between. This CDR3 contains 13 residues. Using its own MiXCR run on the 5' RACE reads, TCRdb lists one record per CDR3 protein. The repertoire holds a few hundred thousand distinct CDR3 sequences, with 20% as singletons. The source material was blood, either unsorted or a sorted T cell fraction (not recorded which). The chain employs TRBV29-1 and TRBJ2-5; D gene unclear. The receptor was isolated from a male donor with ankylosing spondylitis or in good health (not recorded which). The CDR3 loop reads CSVVAGPGETQYF. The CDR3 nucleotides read TGCAGCGTTGTGGCAGGCCCCGGGGAGACCCAGTACTTC. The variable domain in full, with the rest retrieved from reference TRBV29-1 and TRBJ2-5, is SAVISQKPSRDICQRGTSLTIQCQVDSQVTMMFWYRQQPGQSLTLIATANQGSEATYESGFVIDKFPISRPNLTFSTLTVSNMSPEDSSIYLCSVVAGPGETQYFGPGTRLLVL.